Presented here are 20 T cell receptor beta chains from one specimen sequenced in a study of blood T cell repertoires in COVID-19. Method: immunoSEQ multiplex PCR; TCRdb's copy keeps in-frame clones and lacks some. The sample holds 80,000 to 100,000 clones, 90% seen once. Sequenced: peripheral blood. The receptors were gathered from a man aged 55 to 69 with acute or convalescent COVID-19.

CDR3 protein: CASSYSYYGGGYGYTF. The CDR3 DNA follows: TGTGCCAGCAGTTACTCGTATTACGGTGGAGGCTATGGCTACACCTTC. The chain employs TRBV6-2 or TRBV6-3 and TRBJ1-2; D uncertain. The V and J ends lost 0 bases and 4 bases respectively, with 15 bases between them. This CDR3 contains 16 residues. From germline, CDR1 is MNHEY and CDR2 SVGEGT.

V gene TRBV9 combines with J gene TRBJ1-6, with D hard to call. The germline V and J ends were trimmed by 4 bases and 8 bases, with 16 bases remaining between them. The CDR3 totals 15 residues. Germline V gives CDR1 SGDLS, CDR2 YYNGEE. The CDR3 region is CASSPSSGRDSPLHF. CDR3 in DNA: TGTGCCAGCAGCCCCTCTAGTGGGAGGGATTCACCCCTCCACTTT.

The J gene is TRBJ1-1, the V gene TRBV3-1 (or the pseudogene TRBV3-2); TRBD1 agrees at 9 bases. CDR3 length: 16 residues. The ends lost 0 bases at V and 1 base at J; junction bases unmatched: 3. Per the germline V gene, CDR1 is LGHDT and CDR2 is YNNKEL (reference sequence). CDR3 sequence: CASSQDPGQGNTEAFF. The CDR3 DNA reads TGTGCCAGCAGCCAAGATCCGGGACAGGGGAACACTGAAGCTTTCTTT.

V usage is TRBV12-3 or TRBV12-4 and J usage is TRBJ1-1; D might be TRBD1 (5 bases). The CDR3 is 12 amino acids. Trimming shortened V by 5 bases and J by 7 bases, and 11 bases separated the two germline ends. In DNA form, the CDR3 reads TGTGCCAGCAGTACGGCAGGGAATGAAGCTTTCTTT. Amino acid sequence: CASSTAGNEAFF.

The chain combines TRBV25-1 with TRBJ2-7, with 11 bases fitting TRBD2. J was trimmed by 2 bases and V by 8 bases; bases with no gene match: 5. The germline V gene encodes CDR1 MGHDK and CDR2 SYGVNS. The CDR3 is made up of 14 amino acids. CDR3 sequence (DNA): TGTGCCAGCCAGGGGACTAGCGGCCCCTACGAGCAGTACTTC. Amino acids: CASQGTSGPYEQYF.

V and J are TRBV11-2 and TRBJ1-1; D gene uncertain. The V gene's germline CDR1 is SGHAT and CDR2 FQNNGV. Trimming shortened V by 4 bases and J by 1 base, and 7 bases separated the two germline ends. The CDR3 is 13 residues long. CDR3 DNA: TGTGCCAGCAGCTCTAATCGGAACACTGAAGCTTTCTTT. This gives the protein CASSSNRNTEAFF.

This clone was detected once. V is TRBV23-1 and J is TRBJ2-1; a weak D match, TRBD1 (6 bases). TRBV23-1 counts as an open reading frame of uncertain function. The CDR3 sequence is 17 residues long. Trimming took off 1 base at V and 7 bases at J, with 20 bases between the two ends. The CDR3 DNA reads TGCGCCAGCAGTCAATGTTCGCCAGGGGTATTTCTGAATGAGCAGTTCTTC. The encoded protein is CASSQCSPGVFLNEQFF.

This clone was seen only a few times. The chain recombines TRBV6-4 with TRBJ2-1; tentatively, D is TRBD2 (6 bases). The CDR3 totals 15 residues. Trimming took off 3 bases at V and 0 bases at J, with 9 bases between the two ends. The germline V gene encodes CDR1 MRHNA and CDR2 SNTAGT. DNA of the CDR3: TGTGCCAGCAGTGAGTTGCGGGACTCCTACAATGAGCAGTTCTTC. Its protein product is CASSELRDSYNEQFF.

V gene TRBV20-1 combines with J gene TRBJ2-1; 7 bases line up with TRBD2. Per germline, CDR1 DFQATT and CDR2 SNEGSKA (reference sequence). V shed 7 bases and J 5 bases; nucleotides not matched to a gene: 2. The CDR3 spans 11 residues. CDR3 in DNA: TGCAGTGGGCTAGCGGACAATGAGCAGTTCTTC. Protein sequence: CSGLADNEQFF.

This clone was detected only a few times. This chain connects TRBV15 to TRBJ2-5; the match to TRBD1 covers 9 bases. The CDR3 is 15 amino acids. Germline V gene lookup returns CDR1 LNHNV and CDR2 YYDKDF (reference sequence). Trimming took 3 bases from V and 3 from J; bases not matched to a gene: 5. CDR3 nucleotide sequence: TGTGCCACCAGCAGGGGGGACAGGGCAGAAGAGACCCAGTACTTC. Amino acid sequence: CATSRGDRAEETQYF.

The gene calls are TRBV5-1 and TRBJ2-1; TRBD2 agrees at 9 bases. Germline values: CDR1 SGHRS, CDR2 YFSETQ. V lost 9 bases and J lost 6; bases outside the gene matches: 10. The CDR3 loop spans 14 amino acids. The CDR3 region has the DNA TGCGCCACCTCGGAGCGGGGGGCTAGCAATGAGCAGTTCTTC. Its protein product is CATSERGASNEQFF.

The chain uses TRBV4-1 and TRBJ2-5; D is perhaps TRBD2 (5 bases). CDR1 is MGHRA and CDR2 is YSYEKL in the germline V gene. The V end was cut by 4 bases, the J end by 5 bases, with 17 bases between. CDR3 length equals 15 residues. The CDR3 coding sequence is TGCGCCAGCAGCCCTGGAAGGGCGGGCCCCGAGACCCAGTACTTC. Translating it yields CASSPGRAGPETQYF.

V usage is TRBV3-1 (or the pseudogene TRBV3-2) and J usage is TRBJ2-2; TRBD1 matches at 8 bases. The V gene end was trimmed by 3 bases and the J gene end by 6 bases; junction bases not matched to a gene: 3. CDR1 and CDR2 (germline): LGHDT, YNNKEL (reference sequence). The CDR3 covers 14 residues. CDR3 region: CASSHRGQAGELFF. In DNA, the CDR3 is TGTGCCAGCAGCCACAGGGGGCAGGCCGGGGAGCTGTTTTTT.

In its sample, this clone was seen once. The CDR3 sequence is CASSSAGRADLNTEAFF. The CDR3 DNA reads as TGTGCCAGCAGCTCCGCGGGACGGGCCGATTTGAACACTGAAGCTTTCTTT. The chain combines TRBV5-4 with TRBJ1-1; perhaps TRBD1 as D (5 bases). The V gene's germline CDR1 is SGHNT and CDR2 YYREEE (reference sequence). The CDR3 contains 17 residues. Trimming took off 3 bases at V and 0 bases at J, with 18 bases between the two ends.

The chain uses TRBV6-2 or TRBV6-3 and TRBJ2-3; 14 bases match TRBD2. Germline CDR1 and CDR2: MNHEY and SVGEGT. Trimming removed 6 bases from V and 2 bases from J; junction bases left unmatched: 7. The CDR3 totals 17 residues. The CDR3 nucleotides read TGTGCCAGCAGCCCTGGGACTAGCGGGGGACCCACAGATACGCAGTATTTT. Translating it yields CASSPGTSGGPTDTQYF.

The CDR3 DNA sequence: TGTGCCAGCAGCCGTAACTCCGCGGTGAACACTGAAGCTTTCTTT. Translation: CASSRNSAVNTEAFF. The chain combines TRBV11-2 with TRBJ1-1; D not certain. The germline CDR1 and CDR2 sequences are SGHAT and FQNNGV. The V gene lost 5 bases and the J gene lost 0 bases, with 13 bases spanning the gap. The CDR3 has 15 amino acids.

The chain uses TRBV30 and TRBJ2-1; 14 bases agree with TRBD2. The CDR3 is made up of 15 amino acids. Germline V gene sequence: CDR1 GTSNPN, CDR2 SVGIG (reference sequence). In DNA form, the CDR3 reads TGTGCTACCTCGGGGACTAGCGGGAGATACAATGAGCAGTTCTTC. This codes for CATSGTSGRYNEQFF.

The genes are TRBV10-3 and TRBJ1-2; 7 nucleotides match TRBD1. Germline V lookup: CDR1 ENHRY, CDR2 SYGVKD. Trimming cost V 9 bases and J 2 bases; bases outside gene matches: 9. This CDR3 has 14 residues. CDR3 region: CAIRPGQTNYGYTF. In DNA form, the CDR3 reads TGTGCCATTCGACCGGGACAGACAAACTATGGCTACACCTTC.

The chain employs TRBV19 and TRBJ1-6; D might be TRBD1 (6 bases). Germline-derived CDR1 and CDR2 are LNHDA and SQIVND (reference sequence). V lost 7 bases, J lost 4 bases, and 14 bases lay in between. CDR3 length equals 15 residues. The CDR3 sequence is CASKKSGDYNSPLHF. In DNA form, the CDR3 reads TGTGCCAGTAAAAAATCAGGGGATTATAATTCACCCCTCCACTTT. Full variable domain (outside the CDR3, taken from reference TRBV19 and TRBJ1-6): DGGITQSPKYLFRKEGQNVTLSCEQNLNHDAMYWYRQDPGQGLRLIYYSQIVNDFQKGDIAEGYSVSREKKESFPLTVTSAQKNPTAFYLCASKKSGDYNSPLHFGNGTRLTVT.

This chain connects TRBV5-1 to TRBJ2-6; 8 nucleotides align to TRBD1. The CDR3 consists of 18 residues. Germline V gives CDR1 SGHRS, CDR2 YFSETQ. V was pared by 1 base and J by 4 bases, with 10 bases of the junction left unmatched. The CDR3, as DNA: TGCGCCAGCAGCTTGCCGGGCAGGGGGCTTATGGGGGCCAACGTCCTGACTTTC. Translating gives CASSLPGRGLMGANVLTF. Full variable domain (remainder filled in from reference TRBV5-1 and TRBJ2-6): KAGVTQTPRYLIKTRGQQVTLSCSPISGHRSVSWYQQTPGQGLQFLFEYFSETQRNKGNFPGRFSGRQFSNSRSEMNVSTLELGDSALYLCASSLPGRGLMGANVLTFGAGSRLTVL.